This T cell receptor (beta chain) originates from a study of blood T cell repertoires in COVID-19. Turning to the study itself: Sites in the United States, Italy and Spain provided acute and convalescent COVID-19 samples. The analysed material was cDNA or gDNA that came from T cells, B-cell-depleted T cells, or PBMCs.

Per the authors' pipeline: Amplifying reference gene primers gave estimates of nucleated cell counts. TCRdb's copy holds only in-frame clones and misses some; the assay was immunoSEQ multiplex PCR. V and J calls and clone size are given by that table; D and trimming were obtained from the DNA. Counted here are 250,000 to 350,000 clones, roughly 83% occurring once; the ten biggest clones make up around 1.5%. The V end lost 1 base, the J end lost 2 bases, and 6 bases lay between the germline ends. The CDR3 length is 14 residues. Germline-derived CDR1 and CDR2 are SEHNR and FQNEAQ (reference sequence). The receptor comes from a woman aged 50 to 65 with acute or convalescent COVID-19. The specimen sequenced was peripheral blood. V is TRBV7-9 and J is TRBJ1-3; possibly TRBD1 for D (6 bases). The CDR3 nucleotides are TGTGCCAGCAGCTTAGGGGGGCCTGGAAACACCATATATTTT. Its translation is CASSLGGPGNTIYF. The whole variable domain, filled in from reference TRBV7-9 and TRBJ1-3, reads DTGVSQNPRHKITKRGQNVTFRCDPISEHNRLYWYRQTLGQGPEFLTYFQNEAQLEKSRLLSDRFSAERPKGSFSTLEIQRTEQGDSAMYLCASSLGGPGNTIYFGEGSWLTVV.